The 2 T cell receptor beta chains given below trace back to one sample, sequenced in a study of T-cell reconstitution after alpha-beta-depleted transplantation in children. Unique molecular identifiers were built into the TCRbeta library. TCRdb reprocessed the PCR reads via MiXCR and lists one record per CDR3 protein. The table shows over 150,000 distinct CDR3 sequences, with roughly 6.8% occurring only once. Specimen: PBMCs from the stem cell graft donor, collected from the stem cell graft. These receptors all come from a human donor who donated a stem cell graft to a child with Wiskott-Aldrich syndrome.

This clonotype was observed at least ten times. The chain combines TRBV20-1 with TRBJ2-1, with TRBD2 identical over 15 bases. CDR1 is DFQATT and CDR2 is SNEGSKA in the germline V gene (reference sequence). Germline trimming cut 6 bases from V and 5 bases from J; bases unmatched to any gene: 5. CDR3 size: 15 residues. The CDR3 region has the DNA TGCAGTGCAACCCGGACTAGCGGGAGGGACAATGAGCAGTTCTTC. Protein: CSATRTSGRDNEQFF.

This clonotype has a count of ten or more. The V gene is TRBV24-1, the J gene TRBJ2-7; the D gene could be TRBD1 or TRBD2 (5 bases each). This CDR3 has 16 amino acids. Per the germline V gene, CDR1 is KGHDR and CDR2 is SFDVKD. V was cut by 2 bases and J by 5 bases, with 18 bases left in between. CDR3 amino acids: CATSDSRDGGVNEQYF. DNA for the CDR3: TGTGCCACCAGTGATTCCCGGGACGGTGGTGTGAACGAGCAGTACTTC.